Detailed here is one T cell receptor (beta chain). The target of this receptor is not known. Within one base of it there is no much larger clone, and no base qualities were kept. Participants in the prospective study were aged roughly 18 to 100 years, lived in about two dozen United States geographic areas, and enrolled through a virtual design. In the prospective study, cohorts were assigned on the basis of participant-reported clinical history obtained from a screening survey and a study questionnaire. Each participant in the prospective study had whole blood, serum and a nasopharyngeal or oropharyngeal swab collected by mobile phlebotomists. Prospective study participants could optionally give additional blood draws and questionnaires over an approximately two-month period. Before DNA extraction, blood samples from the prospective study were shipped at room temperature or frozen. This record belongs to a study of blood T cell repertoires in COVID-19 (dated by TCRdb to 2020 to 2021). For the study in its entirety: Samples covering the acute and convalescent phases of COVID-19 were provided by collaborators in the United States, Italy and Spain. The prospective study material was composed of cDNA or gDNA derived from T cells, B-cell-depleted T cells, or PBMCs. The dataset comprised deeply sampled blood TCRbeta repertoires from subjects exposed to, actively infected with, or recovered from COVID-19. The repertoires were released in a freely available public database meant as a resource for research on the immune response to SARS-CoV-2. Samples came from the ongoing ImmuneRACE study (first 160 participants) plus 1,254 subjects from 6 global collaborators. A de-identified subject ID, COVID-19 status, age in years and sex were almost always included in the sample metadata. Where HLA class I and class II types were available, the types were taken from metadata supplied by the sample provider, not from assay-based typing.

Germline trimming: 4 bases from V, 4 bases from J; junction bases outside gene matches: 2. From the cysteine up to the phenylalanine, the CDR3 has a length of 15 residues. Only the CDR3 DNA is retained, 45 bases long and in frame from the first base. CDR1 and CDR2 were assigned from the germline V gene as KGHDR and SFDVKD. General conclusions and limits of the study: How much clinical and demographic metadata was included differed by source and by participant, and the metadata was provided uncurated.

The immunoSEQ Assay, a bias-controlled multiplex PCR, was used to amplify TCRbeta CDR3 regions from genomic DNA. Per the original workflow: The number of nucleated cells in each sample was estimated from the amplification of reference gene primers within the assay. To quantify the absolute abundance of each unique TCRbeta CDR3 rearrangement, sequence reads were collapsed and filtered. For each sample, productive Simpson clonality was calculated as the square root of Simpson's diversity index over productive rearrangements. TCRdb took over this immuneACCESS table, retaining in-frame rearrangements with V and J assigned. Such tables are incomplete; in checked studies, under half of the missing clones stem from an unresolved V gene, and the remainder is unexplained. Clone size and V and J calls were adopted from that table, with D and trimming inferred from the DNA. The sample table shows about 230,000 clones, and approximately 89% are seen once. In total, the top ten clones hold less than 4% of the sample.

This TCR derives from a woman aged 25 to 39 with acute COVID-19. The rearrangement combines TRBV24-1 with TRBJ2-3; the central 12 bases match TRBD2. The sequenced sample consisted of PBMCs or T cells enriched from blood (not recorded which). The DNA sequence follows: TGTGCCACCAGTGACCCTAGCGGGGGGGCAGATACGCAGTATTTT. This yields the protein CATSDPSGGADTQYF.